A single sample is the source of the 6 T cell receptor beta chains below, sequenced in a study of neurological immune-mediated disorders. TCRdb re-analysed the 5' RACE reads in MiXCR, keeping a single row per CDR3 protein. Of tens of thousands of distinct CDR3 sequences listed, approximately 5.1% are singletons. Sequencing used CD4+ T cells from blood. All receptors come from a man aged 18 to 30 in good health.

This clonotype has only a few counts. The chain uses TRBV7-3 and TRBJ1-1, with TRBD1 as a possible D gene (5 bases). Germline lookup yields CDR1 SGHTA and CDR2 FQGTGA. This CDR3 region has 12 residues. V was shortened by 4 bases and J by 5 bases, with 8 bases between the two germline ends. Here the CDR3 reads CASSSGGTEAFF. CDR3 nucleotides: TGTGCCAGCAGCTCGGGGGGGACTGAAGCTTTCTTT.

Of note for this clonotype: A read error may account for a junction end that differs from germline. This sequence joins TRBV28 and TRBJ1-2; 9 bases are a match to TRBD1. This CDR3 comprises 14 residues. Germline V lookup: CDR1 MDHEN, CDR2 SYDVKM. CDR3 amino acids: CASRTGGANYGHTF. For the CDR3, the DNA is TGTGCCAGCAGAACAGGGGGCGCAAACTATGGCCACACCTTT.

This clonotype appeared many times. The gene calls are TRBV5-1 and TRBJ1-6, with 7 bases fitting TRBD1. The CDR3 sequence is 15 residues long. Germline V gene lookup returns CDR1 SGHRS and CDR2 YFSETQ. J was trimmed by 6 bases and V by 2 bases; bases with no gene match: 5. The CDR3 loop is CASSLGQETNSPLHF. DNA for the CDR3: TGCGCCAGCAGCTTAGGACAGGAGACTAATTCACCCCTCCACTTT.

This clonotype was detected many times. The rearrangement links TRBV29-1 to TRBJ1-2; TRBD1 matches 10 bases. From germline, CDR1 is SQVTM and CDR2 ANQGSEA. The CDR3 spans 11 residues. The trim removed 4 bases at V and 7 bases at J, leaving 0 bases unmatched. The CDR3 bases are TGCAGCGTTGGGACAGGGGGTGGCTACACCTTC. Translated, it gives CSVGTGGGYTF. Full variable domain (remainder filled in from reference TRBV29-1 and TRBJ1-2): SAVISQKPSRDICQRGTSLTIQCQVDSQVTMMFWYRQQPGQSLTLIATANQGSEATYESGFVIDKFPISRPNLTFSTLTVSNMSPEDSSIYLCSVGTGGGYTFGSGTRLTVV.

This clonotype was counted many times. The rearrangement joins TRBV12-3 or TRBV12-4 to TRBJ2-4; perhaps TRBD1 as D (5 bases). The CDR3 consists of 13 residues. V lost 3 bases and J lost 7, with 10 bases in between. The CDR3 DNA is TGTGCCAGCAGTTTTCAAGGGGCTAACATTCAGTACTTC. It is translated as CASSFQGANIQYF.

This clonotype has ten or more counts. The chain employs TRBV5-1 and TRBJ2-4; D unresolved. The CDR3 covers 15 residues. CDR1 and CDR2 from the germline V gene are SGHRS and YFSETQ. V gave up 2 bases and J gave up 3 bases, with 12 bases separating them. This CDR3 is CASSFLGIGKNIQYF. The CDR3 region has the DNA TGCGCCAGCAGCTTCCTGGGGATTGGCAAAAACATTCAGTACTTC.